A selection of T cell receptor beta chains follows, all from one sample in a study of CD4+ T cells in melanoma. The method was immunoSEQ multiplex PCR; TCRdb's version includes in-frame clones alone and lacks a portion of them. In the table there are some 110,000 clones, about 92% of which are singletons. The sequencing input was peripheral blood. The receptors were gathered from a human donor with melanoma. Each CDR3 is given with its conserved first and last residue. Fields, in order: CDR3 DNA, CDR3 protein, D gene, J gene, V gene, clone size. D genes are given only for firm matches. Rows may omit the clone size; those that give it use once, few, many or a size class.

DNA: TGTGCCAGCAGTTACTCAAGAACCGGGGAGCTGTTTTTT
CDR3: CASSYSRTGELFF
D: .
J: TRBJ2-2
V: TRBV6-5
size: .

DNA: TGCGCCAGCAGCGTCGGGACTAGCGCGGGCTACGAGCAGTACTTC
CDR3: CASSVGTSAGYEQYF
D: TRBD2
J: TRBJ2-7
V: TRBV5-1
size: .

DNA: TGTGCCAGCAGCCCGGACAGGGGTACTTATCGCGGACTGTTTAGTGGGGCCAACGTCCTGACTTTC
CDR3: CASSPDRGTYRGLFSGANVLTF
D: TRBD1
J: TRBJ2-6
V: TRBV4-2
size: .

DNA: TGCGCCAGCAGCTTCCAGGGACGCAGCAATGAGCAGTTCTTC
CDR3: CASSFQGRSNEQFF
D: .
J: TRBJ2-1
V: TRBV5-1
size: once

DNA: TGCGCCAGCAGCCCCTTTCTGACAGGGGGAATGGTTCAGCCCCAGCATTTT
CDR3: CASSPFLTGGMVQPQHF
D: TRBD1
J: TRBJ1-5
V: TRBV4-1
size: .

DNA: TGTGCCAGCAGTGGAGGGGGGAAGACCTACGAGCAGTACTTC
CDR3: CASSGGGKTYEQYF
D: .
J: TRBJ2-7
V: TRBV6-1
size: once

DNA: TGTGCCAGCAGCTTCCCGACTAGCGGGGGGGCTATGGATACGCAGTATTTT
CDR3: CASSFPTSGGAMDTQYF
D: TRBD2
J: TRBJ2-3
V: TRBV5-4
size: .

DNA: TGTGCCTGGAGTCCGACAGGGGATGGTGGCTACACCTTC
CDR3: CAWSPTGDGGYTF
D: TRBD1
J: TRBJ1-2
V: TRBV30
size: .

DNA: TGCGCCAGCAGCCGAGGACTAGCGGGAGCCGGCAATGAGCAGTTCTTC
CDR3: CASSRGLAGAGNEQFF
D: TRBD2
J: TRBJ2-1
V: TRBV4-3
size: .

DNA: TGTGCCAGCAGCTTAAGTCAGGGCACCTACGAGCAGTACTTC
CDR3: CASSLSQGTYEQYF
D: .
J: TRBJ2-7
V: TRBV13
size: .

DNA: TGTGCCAGTAGACTAGCGGGAAACACCGGGGAGCTGTTTTTT
CDR3: CASRLAGNTGELFF
D: TRBD2
J: TRBJ2-2
V: TRBV19
size: once